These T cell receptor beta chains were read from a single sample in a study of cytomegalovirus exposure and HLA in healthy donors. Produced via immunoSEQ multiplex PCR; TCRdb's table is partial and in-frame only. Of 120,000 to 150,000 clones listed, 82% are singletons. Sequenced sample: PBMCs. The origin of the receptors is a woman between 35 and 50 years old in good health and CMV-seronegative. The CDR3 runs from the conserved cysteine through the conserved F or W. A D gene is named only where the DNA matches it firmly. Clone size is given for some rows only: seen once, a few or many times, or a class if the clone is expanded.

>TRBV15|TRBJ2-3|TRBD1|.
CATSRDWDRGSTDTQYF
TGTGCCACCAGCAGAGATTGGGACAGGGGATCGACAGATACGCAGTATTTT
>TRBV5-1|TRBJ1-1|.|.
CASSSQGNTEAFF
TGCGCCAGCAGTTCTCAGGGGAACACTGAAGCTTTCTTT
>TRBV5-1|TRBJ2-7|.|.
CASSLGNSVHEQYF
TGCGCCAGCAGCTTGGGTAATAGCGTCCACGAGCAGTACTTC
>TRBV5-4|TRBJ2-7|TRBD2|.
CASSRPLTSGRYEQYF
TGTGCCAGCAGCCGCCCCTTGACTAGCGGGAGATACGAGCAGTACTTC
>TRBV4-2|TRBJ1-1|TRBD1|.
CASSQLQGAEAFF
TGTGCCAGCAGCCAACTCCAGGGGGCTGAAGCTTTCTTT
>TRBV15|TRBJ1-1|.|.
CATSRDWGDTEAFF
TGTGCCACCAGCAGAGATTGGGGGGACACTGAAGCTTTCTTT
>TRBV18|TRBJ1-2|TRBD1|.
CASSRDSLLPLYGYTF
TGTGCCAGCTCACGGGACAGTTTACTACCCCTCTATGGCTACACCTTC
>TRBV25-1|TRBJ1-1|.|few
CASSRGGHTEAFF
TGTGCCAGCAGTCGAGGGGGACACACTGAAGCTTTCTTT
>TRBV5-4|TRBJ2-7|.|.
CASSLGGAVSSYEQYF
TGTGCCAGCAGCTTGGGGGGCGCAGTGAGCTCCTACGAGCAGTACTTC
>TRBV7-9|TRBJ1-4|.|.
CASSLQDSEEKLFF
TGTGCCAGCAGCTTACAGGACAGTGAGGAAAAACTGTTTTTT
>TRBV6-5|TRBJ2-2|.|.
CASSYSPVHPPGELFF
TGTGCCAGCAGTTACTCACCGGTACATCCACCGGGAGAGCTGTTTTTT
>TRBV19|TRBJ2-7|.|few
CASSPGVGYEQYF
TGTGCCAGTAGCCCCGGGGTCGGCTACGAGCAGTACTTC
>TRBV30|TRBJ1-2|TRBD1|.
CAWSVYRTGLSYGYTF
TGTGCCTGGAGTGTATACAGGACAGGGCTTTCCTATGGCTACACCTTC
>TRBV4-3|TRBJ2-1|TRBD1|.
CASSQEGRGMQFF
TGCGCCAGCAGCCAAGAAGGCAGGGGGATGCAGTTCTTC
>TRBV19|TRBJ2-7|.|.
CASSPSTGRSSYEQYF
TGTGCCAGTAGTCCGTCGACAGGGAGGAGCTCCTACGAGCAGTACTTC
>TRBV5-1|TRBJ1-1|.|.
CASSFLGGTEAFF
TGCGCCAGCAGCTTCCTAGGGGGCACTGAAGCTTTCTTT
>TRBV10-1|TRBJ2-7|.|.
CASSEGVTYEQYF
TGCGCCAGCAGTGAAGGGGTGACCTACGAGCAGTACTTC
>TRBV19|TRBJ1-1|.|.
CASSITVNTEAFF
TGTGCCAGTAGTATAACGGTGAACACTGAAGCTTTCTTT
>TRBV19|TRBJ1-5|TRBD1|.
CASSSTTGRRNQPQHF
TGTGCCAGTAGTTCAACGACAGGGCGGCGCAATCAGCCCCAGCATTTT
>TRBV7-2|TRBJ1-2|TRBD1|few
CASSLVARTGGKNYGYTF
TGTGCCAGCAGCTTAGTAGCTCGGACAGGGGGGAAGAACTATGGCTACACCTTC
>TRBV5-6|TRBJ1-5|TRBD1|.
CASSFGAGGENQPQHF
TGTGCCAGCAGCTTCGGGGCAGGGGGCGAAAATCAGCCCCAGCATTTT
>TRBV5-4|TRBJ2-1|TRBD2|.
CASSPGTSGRWEQFF
TGTGCCAGCAGCCCGGGGACTAGCGGGAGATGGGAGCAGTTCTTC
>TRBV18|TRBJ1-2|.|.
CASSSRLGHPDGYTF
TGTGCCAGCTCATCGCGTCTGGGACACCCAGATGGCTACACCTTC
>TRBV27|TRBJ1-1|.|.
CASSLWGGPEAFF
TGTGCCAGCAGTTTATGGGGAGGACCTGAAGCTTTCTTT
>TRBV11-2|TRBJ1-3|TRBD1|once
CASSLVRGGTGKTGNTIYF
TGTGCCAGCAGCTTAGTTCGAGGGGGGACAGGGAAGACTGGAAACACCATATATTTT
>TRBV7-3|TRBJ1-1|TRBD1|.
CASSWGQTTEAFF
TGTGCCAGCAGCTGGGGACAGACCACTGAAGCTTTCTTT
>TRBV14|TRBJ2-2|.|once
CASSPSLVIIHTGELFF
TGTGCCAGCAGCCCCTCACTAGTTATCATTCACACCGGGGAGCTGTTTTTT
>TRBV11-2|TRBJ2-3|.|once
CASRHLIRTDTQYF
TGTGCCAGCAGACACCTGATCCGCACAGATACGCAGTATTTT
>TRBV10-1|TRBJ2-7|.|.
CARNRLVKTGTGDSYEQYF
TGCGCCAGAAACCGGCTAGTTAAAACCGGGACTGGGGACTCCTACGAGCAGTACTTC
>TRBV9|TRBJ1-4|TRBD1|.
CASSVGGTGLDEKLFF
TGTGCCAGCAGCGTAGGGGGGACAGGGTTGGATGAAAAACTGTTTTTT
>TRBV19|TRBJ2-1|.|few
CASSISTYNEQFF
TGTGCCAGTAGTATATCTACTTACAATGAGCAGTTCTTC
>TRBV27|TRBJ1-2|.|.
CASRLRGVNYGYTF
TGTGCCAGCAGGTTACGGGGGGTGAACTATGGCTACACCTTC
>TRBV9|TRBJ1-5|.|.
CASSADSYSNQPQHF
TGTGCCAGCAGCGCAGACAGTTATAGCAATCAGCCCCAGCATTTT
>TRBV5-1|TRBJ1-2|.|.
CASSPDISVYGYTF
TGCGCCAGCAGCCCGGACATCTCGGTTTATGGCTACACCTTC
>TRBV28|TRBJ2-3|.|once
CASSLDTQYF
TGTGCCAGCAGCCTCGATACGCAGTATTTT
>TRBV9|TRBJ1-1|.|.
CASSPLGAQAFF
TGTGCCAGCAGCCCGCTGGGGGCCCAGGCTTTCTTT
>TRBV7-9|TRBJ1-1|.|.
CASSFQERTEAFF
TGTGCCAGCAGCTTTCAGGAAAGGACTGAAGCTTTCTTT
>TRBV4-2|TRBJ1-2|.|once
CASSQAFQAGGLLYGYTF
TGTGCCAGCAGCCAAGCCTTTCAGGCCGGAGGTCTCCTCTATGGCTACACCTTC
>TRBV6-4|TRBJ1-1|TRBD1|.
CASSGPGQGTVETEAFF
TGTGCCAGCAGCGGACCGGGACAGGGGACGGTGGAGACTGAAGCTTTCTTT
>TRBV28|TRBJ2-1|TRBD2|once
CASITGGLPYNEQFF
TGTGCCAGCATCACGGGAGGGCTACCCTACAATGAGCAGTTCTTC
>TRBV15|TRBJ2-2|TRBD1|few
CATSRDRGDTGELFF
TGTGCCACCAGCCGGGACAGGGGGGACACCGGGGAGCTGTTTTTT
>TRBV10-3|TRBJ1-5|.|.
CAISASISNQPQHF
TGTGCCATCAGTGCCAGTATTAGCAATCAGCCCCAGCATTTT
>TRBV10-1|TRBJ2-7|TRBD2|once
CASSESRPASGGYEQYF
TGCGCCAGCAGTGAGTCTCGACCGGCTAGCGGAGGCTACGAGCAGTACTTC
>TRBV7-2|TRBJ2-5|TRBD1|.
CASSLRTGPLGETQYF
TGTGCCAGCAGCCTTCGGACAGGACCCTTAGGGGAGACCCAGTACTTC
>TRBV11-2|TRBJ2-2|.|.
CASSFSGNTGELFF
TGTGCCAGCAGCTTTAGCGGAAACACCGGGGAGCTGTTTTTT
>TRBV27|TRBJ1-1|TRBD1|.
CASSLFPPSRGSTEAFF
TGTGCCAGCAGTTTATTTCCACCGTCCAGGGGGAGCACTGAAGCTTTCTTT
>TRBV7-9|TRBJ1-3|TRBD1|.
CASVDRVSGNTIYF
TGTGCCAGCGTAGACAGGGTATCTGGAAACACCATATATTTT
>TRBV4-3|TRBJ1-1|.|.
CASSQFGVNTEAFF
TGCGCCAGCAGCCAGTTCGGGGTAAACACTGAAGCTTTCTTT
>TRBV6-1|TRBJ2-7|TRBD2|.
CASSETSGSNYEQYF
TGTGCCAGCAGTGAGACTAGCGGGAGTAACTACGAGCAGTACTTC
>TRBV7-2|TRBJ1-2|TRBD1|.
CASSLRAGTGLGTNYGYTF
TGTGCCAGCAGCTTAAGGGCGGGGACAGGGTTGGGAACTAACTATGGCTACACCTTC
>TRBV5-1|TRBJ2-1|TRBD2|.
CASSLAGGVYNEQFF
TGCGCCAGCAGCTTGGCGGGAGGAGTCTACAATGAGCAGTTCTTC
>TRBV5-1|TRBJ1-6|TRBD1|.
CASSLQGPQNSPLHF
TGCGCCAGCAGCTTACAGGGGCCCCAGAATTCACCCCTCCACTTT
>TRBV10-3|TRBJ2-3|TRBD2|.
CAISGTSGRGPLAMGTQYF
TGTGCCATCAGTGGGACTAGCGGGAGGGGACCCCTCGCGATGGGTACGCAGTATTTT
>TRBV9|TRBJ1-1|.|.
CASSVGVGGTEAFF
TGTGCCAGCAGCGTAGGAGTGGGGGGGACTGAAGCTTTCTTT
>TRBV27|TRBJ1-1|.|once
CASSKGVIGTEAFF
TGTGCCAGCAGCAAGGGGGTTATAGGCACTGAAGCTTTCTTT
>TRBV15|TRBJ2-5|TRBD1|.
CATSMHRGVETQYF
TGTGCCACCAGCATGCACAGGGGTGTGGAGACCCAGTACTTC
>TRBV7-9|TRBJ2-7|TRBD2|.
CASSSRASSGSLEQYF
TGTGCCAGCAGCTCCCGAGCATCTAGCGGGAGCTTAGAGCAGTACTTC